The 8 T cell receptor beta chains presented below share a single source sample, sequenced in a study of T-cell memory formation after mild COVID-19. TCRdb re-analysed the 5' RACE reads in MiXCR, keeping a single row per CDR3 protein. The sample gives 250,000 or so distinct CDR3 sequences, about a sixth of which show up once; more than 20% is in the top ten. Specimen: PBMCs or a T cell subset sorted from them (not recorded which). All receptors derive from a man aged 18 to 30 who had mild COVID-19 (a few samples of this study predate the infection). Cell type and time point are not known.

The CDR3 region has the DNA TGTGCCAGCAGTCACGGACAGGGGGCAAATGAGCAGTTCTTC. Amino acids: CASSHGQGANEQFF. V usage is TRBV4-2 and J usage is TRBJ2-1; 11 positions agree with TRBD1. The CDR3 loop spans 14 amino acids. In germline, CDR1 is LGHNA, CDR2 YNFKEQ. Losses at the gene ends were 6 bases for V and 7 bases for J; bases not matched to a gene: 5.

This CDR3 reads CASRVTGSYNEQFF. The CDR3 coding sequence is TGTGCCAGCAGAGTTACGGGGAGCTACAATGAGCAGTTCTTC. The gene calls are TRBV6-5 and TRBJ2-1; perhaps TRBD2 as D (5 bases). Trimming removed 6 bases from V and 3 bases from J, with 12 bases in between. The CDR3 length is 14 residues. In germline, CDR1 is MNHEY, CDR2 SVGAGI.

This clonotype was counted only a few times. This chain connects TRBV20-1 to TRBJ2-1; perhaps TRBD1 as D (6 bases). CDR3 length: 13 residues. The germline V gene encodes CDR1 DFQATT and CDR2 SNEGSKA (reference sequence). V was trimmed by 4 bases and J by 4 bases, leaving 11 bases between them. The CDR3 nucleotides are TGCAGTGCTATTTCAGGGGCGTACAATGAGCAGTTCTTC. Its translation: CSAISGAYNEQFF.

This clonotype was counted between two and nine times. The V and J genes are TRBV5-1 and TRBJ2-7; TRBD2 agrees at 8 bases. The germline gives CDR1 SGHRS, CDR2 YFSETQ. V shed 0 bases, J shed 2 bases, and the junction held 7 bases outside the gene matches. This CDR3 is built from 16 residues. The CDR3 DNA reads TGCGCCAGCAGCTTGGATTCGCGGGGGGCCACCTACGAGCAGTACTTC. This sequence encodes CASSLDSRGATYEQYF.

The chain couples TRBV9 to TRBJ2-7; D unclear. Per the germline V gene, CDR1 is SGDLS and CDR2 is YYNGEE. The CDR3 spans 13 residues. V dropped 3 bases and J dropped 5 bases, with 12 bases sitting between them. CDR3 bases: TGTGCCAGCAGCGGACCTAATTCCCACGAGCAGTACTTC. Encoded protein: CASSGPNSHEQYF.

The chain combines TRBV6-2 or TRBV6-3 with TRBJ2-1; TRBD2 matches at 7 bases. This CDR3 contains 16 residues. V was clipped by 4 bases and J by 8 bases; unmatched bases: 14. In germline, CDR1 is MNHEY, CDR2 SVGEGT. CDR3 DNA sequence: TGTGCCAGCAGTTCCCGGAGGGGCGGGGGTTCGGATGAGCAGTTCTTC. It specifies CASSSRRGGGSDEQFF.

This clonotype was observed many times. For the CDR3, the DNA is TGTGCCAGCAGCGACCGGAGGGAGCGCGAGCAGTACTTC. Protein: CASSDRREREQYF. The gene calls are TRBV7-2 and TRBJ2-7; TRBD2 is a possible D gene (6 bases). Germline V CDR1 and CDR2: SGHTA, FQGNSA. CDR3 length: 13 residues. With 5 bases removed from V and 6 bases from J, the gap between germline ends came to 14 bases.

The V call is TRBV7-9, the J call TRBJ2-7, with 7 bases lining up with TRBD1. The length of the CDR3 is 14 residues. Germline assignment: CDR1 SEHNR and CDR2 FQNEAQ (reference sequence). Unmatched junction bases numbered 11, after V lost 5 bases and J lost 7 bases. The chain's CDR3 is CASSLTGINREQYF. The CDR3, as DNA: TGTGCCAGCAGCCTGACAGGGATTAACAGGGAGCAGTACTTC.